This T cell receptor (beta chain) came from a study of blood T cell repertoires in COVID-19. Study-level information: The cDNA or gDNA used as material had been derived from T cells, B-cell-depleted T cells, or PBMCs.

Study processing details: Amplification with reference gene primers provided the estimates of nucleated cell counts. TCRdb keeps only in-frame clones here, not all; method: immunoSEQ multiplex PCR. For V, J and clone size, that table is used; D and trimming come from the DNA. The sample carries roughly 70,000 clones, roughly 80% recorded once. J was trimmed by 5 bases and V by 3 bases; bases with no gene match: 6. Germline CDR1 reads KGHDR; CDR2 reads SFDVKD. The CDR3 runs to 15 residues. Sequenced: peripheral blood. The TCR comes from a man in his 70s who had recovered from COVID-19. The chain combines TRBV24-1 with TRBJ1-1, with 9 bases matching TRBD1. This CDR3 reads CATSDRNRGQTEAFF. The CDR3 region has the DNA TGTGCCACCAGTGATCGCAACAGGGGGCAGACTGAAGCTTTCTTT.